Listed below are T cell receptor beta chains from one sample, sequenced in a study of shared clonotypes between healthy human individuals. Using immunoSEQ multiplex PCR, the repertoire was profiled, and TCRdb retains in-frame clones only, with some absent. In the table there are about 490,000 clones, over 60% of which are singletons. The sequenced sample consisted of PBMCs. The receptors originated from a woman in her thirties or forties in good health. Some clones in this sample may be carry-over from other donors' samples. CDR3s include the opening cysteine and the closing phenylalanine or tryptophan. The D gene is left open where the match is weak. Some rows mark clone size as missing; the rest say once, few, many or name a class of expanded clone.

clone size	D gene	V gene	J gene	CDR3 protein	CDR3 DNA
-	-	TRBV10-2	TRBJ2-1	CASSPGTRHNEQFF	TGCGCCAGCAGTCCCGGGACTCGGCACAATGAGCAGTTCTTC
-	TRBD1	TRBV5-4	TRBJ1-1	CASSWRTGNTEAFF	TGTGCCAGCAGCTGGAGGACAGGGAACACTGAAGCTTTCTTT
-	-	TRBV27	TRBJ2-1	CASRPTGHNEQFF	TGTGCCAGCAGACCGACAGGCCACAATGAGCAGTTCTTC
-	-	TRBV6-5	TRBJ2-2	CASRAGGELFF	TGTGCAAGCCGAGCAGGGGGGGAGCTGTTTTTT
-	TRBD1	TRBV10-3	TRBJ1-5	CAISRDRVSTGNQPQHF	TGTGCCATCAGCCGGGACAGGGTCTCAACGGGCAATCAGCCCCAGCATTTT
-	-	TRBV25-1	TRBJ2-6	CASSPRWVGTGANVLTF	TGTGCCAGCAGTCCCCGTTGGGTCGGTACTGGGGCCAACGTCCTGACTTTC
-	-	TRBV6-5	TRBJ2-7	CASRRTDYEQYF	TGTGCCAGCAGGAGGACAGATTACGAGCAGTACTTC
once	-	TRBV7-2	TRBJ2-7	CASSFARDNYEQYF	TGTGCCAGCAGCTTCGCCCGGGACAACTACGAGCAGTACTTC
-	-	TRBV28	TRBJ2-5	CASRTGGVETQYF	TGTGCCAGCAGGACGGGGGGCGTGGAGACCCAGTACTTC
-	TRBD2	TRBV2	TRBJ2-1	CASSEGLAGGYNEQFF	TGTGCCAGCAGTGAAGGGCTAGCGGGAGGGTACAATGAGCAGTTCTTC
few	-	TRBV2	TRBJ2-6	CASTPLGGSGANVLTF	TGTGCCAGCACCCCCCTCGGGGGCTCTGGGGCCAACGTCCTGACTTTC
-	-	TRBV5-5	TRBJ2-7	CASSLGQGIHEQYF	TGTGCCAGCAGCTTGGGGCAGGGAATCCACGAGCAGTACTTC
once	-	TRBV29-1	TRBJ2-1	CSVEVLKRVQFF	TGCAGCGTTGAAGTATTGAAGCGGGTGCAGTTCTTC
-	TRBD2	TRBV14	TRBJ2-1	CASSQTSGGYNEQFF	TGTGCCAGCAGCCAAACTAGCGGAGGCTACAATGAGCAGTTCTTC
-	-	TRBV19	TRBJ2-2	CASSGGRSGPGGDGELFF	TGTGCCAGTAGTGGCGGCAGGTCGGGACCGGGCGGGGACGGGGAGCTGTTTTTT
-	-	TRBV20-1	TRBJ2-1	CSAPPRAEQFF	TGCAGTGCTCCTCCCAGAGCTGAGCAGTTCTTC
-	-	TRBV18	TRBJ1-1	CASSPPGGMNTEAFF	TGTGCCAGCTCACCACCGGGAGGGATGAACACTGAAGCTTTCTTT
-	TRBD2	TRBV2	TRBJ2-1	CASLVVGGTSGNNEQFF	TGTGCCAGCTTAGTCGTTGGCGGGACTAGCGGCAACAATGAGCAGTTCTTC
-	-	TRBV7-2	TRBJ2-1	CASSLRLAGTGHNEQFF	TGTGCCAGCAGCTTACGTTTGGCGGGTACGGGGCACAATGAGCAGTTCTTC
-	-	TRBV9	TRBJ2-6	CASSPTALSGANVLTF	TGTGCCAGCAGCCCGACAGCCCTCTCTGGGGCCAACGTCCTGACTTTC
-	-	TRBV19	TRBJ2-1	CASSISGLAYNEQFF	TGTGCCAGTAGTATATCAGGGCTCGCCTACAATGAGCAGTTCTTC
-	-	TRBV18	TRBJ1-5	CASSRTGNQPQHF	TGTGCCAGCTCGAGGACAGGCAATCAGCCCCAGCATTTT
-	-	TRBV23-1	TRBJ1-2	CASSQTGDGYTF	TGCGCCAGCAGTCAAACCGGAGATGGCTACACCTTC
many	TRBD1	TRBV6-1	TRBJ2-5	CASATWTGSQETQYF	TGTGCCAGCGCCACGTGGACAGGGTCGCAAGAGACCCAGTACTTC
-	-	TRBV30	TRBJ1-2	CAWSPGGGNYGYTF	TGTGCCTGGAGTCCCGGGGGGGGGAACTATGGCTACACCTTC
-	-	TRBV7-9	TRBJ2-6	CASSYQVVVGANVLTF	TGTGCCAGCAGCTACCAGGTTGTGGTCGGGGCCAACGTCCTGACTTTC
-	TRBD2	TRBV18	TRBJ2-7	CASSRLAASYEQYF	TGTGCCAGCTCACGACTAGCGGCCTCCTACGAGCAGTACTTC
once	TRBD2	TRBV28	TRBJ2-5	CASSRLAGDHEEQYF	TGTGCCAGCAGTAGACTAGCGGGAGACCACGAGGAGCAGTACTTC
-	TRBD2	TRBV4-3	TRBJ2-7	CASSQVAGGRGRSYEQYF	TGCGCCAGCAGCCAAGTTGCGGGAGGCCGGGGTCGGTCCTACGAGCAGTACTTC
-	TRBD1	TRBV11-2	TRBJ2-2	CASSANRDRANTGELFF	TGTGCCAGCAGCGCCAACCGGGACAGGGCCAACACCGGGGAGCTGTTTTTT
-	-	TRBV7-9	TRBJ2-6	CASSSGVVSGANVLTF	TGTGCCAGCAGCTCCGGGGTTGTCTCTGGGGCCAACGTCCTGACTTTC
-	TRBD2	TRBV28	TRBJ2-3	CASSTLTSGRGTDTQYF	TGTGCCAGCAGTACCCTTACTAGCGGGAGAGGCACAGATACGCAGTATTTT
few	-	TRBV5-1	TRBJ2-5	CASSLRTAERLQETQYF	TGCGCCAGCAGCCTCCGGACAGCCGAAAGACTCCAAGAGACCCAGTACTTC
-	-	TRBV7-9	TRBJ2-3	CASSRGDTQYF	TGTGCCAGCAGCCGTGGCGATACGCAGTATTTT
-	-	TRBV10-3	TRBJ2-7	CAISEFGDGSTYEQYF	TGTGCCATCAGTGAGTTCGGGGACGGCAGCACCTACGAGCAGTACTTC
-	-	TRBV28	TRBJ1-1	CASSALGAGRTAEAFF	TGTGCCAGCAGTGCCTTGGGGGCCGGGAGGACAGCTGAAGCTTTCTTT
-	TRBD1	TRBV5-6	TRBJ1-4	CASSLRQGQANEKLFF	TGTGCCAGCAGCCTCCGACAGGGTCAAGCTAATGAAAAACTGTTTTTT
-	-	TRBV11-3	TRBJ2-3	CASSLGGEADTQYF	TGTGCCAGCAGCTTAGGAGGGGAGGCAGATACGCAGTATTTT
once	TRBD2	TRBV28	TRBJ2-7	CASRTSGGLLEQYF	TGTGCCAGCAGGACTAGCGGGGGCCTTCTAGAGCAGTACTTC
-	-	TRBV10-3	TRBJ1-1	CAISGPGDTEAFF	TGTGCCATCAGTGGGCCGGGGGACACTGAAGCTTTCTTT
-	-	TRBV5-5	TRBJ2-7	CASSLGTGPYYEQYF	TGTGCCAGCAGCTTGGGCACGGGACCATACTACGAGCAGTACTTC
-	TRBD2	TRBV7-8	TRBJ2-7	CASSLGTTSWTYEQYF	TGTGCCAGCAGCTTAGGGACGACTAGCTGGACCTACGAGCAGTACTTC
-	-	TRBV7-9	TRBJ1-2	CASNIGGHGYTF	TGTGCCAGCAACATTGGGGGCCATGGCTACACCTTC
-	-	TRBV7-9	TRBJ2-5	CASSFSQETQYF	TGTGCCAGCAGTTTTAGCCAAGAGACCCAGTACTTC
-	TRBD1	TRBV7-8	TRBJ1-5	CASSPRGQVIGQPQHF	TGTGCCAGCAGCCCACGAGGACAGGTAATAGGCCAGCCCCAGCATTTT
-	TRBD2	TRBV4-1	TRBJ2-5	CASSLLLAHQETQYF	TGCGCCAGCAGCCTCCTACTAGCGCACCAAGAGACCCAGTACTTC
once	-	TRBV30	TRBJ2-2	CAWSGGGTGELFF	TGTGCCTGGAGTGGAGGGGGCACCGGGGAGCTGTTTTTT
-	-	TRBV30	TRBJ2-6	CAWSVGVSGANVLTF	TGTGCCTGGAGTGTTGGCGTCTCTGGGGCCAACGTCCTGACTTTC
-	TRBD2	TRBV27	TRBJ2-7	CASSLLAGGTYEQYF	TGTGCCAGCAGTTTATTAGCGGGAGGGACCTACGAGCAGTACTTC
-	TRBD2	TRBV2	TRBJ2-1	CASRGLAGFEQFF	TGTGCCAGCAGGGGACTAGCGGGATTTGAGCAGTTCTTC
-	-	TRBV11-2	TRBJ2-7	CASSLDRGGAGYEQYF	TGTGCCAGCAGCTTAGATAGGGGGGGCGCGGGGTACGAGCAGTACTTC
few	TRBD2	TRBV30	TRBJ2-4	CAWSQASGRNDIQYF	TGTGCCTGGAGTCAGGCTAGCGGGAGGAATGACATTCAGTACTTC
-	-	TRBV7-9	TRBJ1-2	CASVPEGYGYTF	TGTGCCAGCGTTCCGGAGGGATATGGCTACACCTTC